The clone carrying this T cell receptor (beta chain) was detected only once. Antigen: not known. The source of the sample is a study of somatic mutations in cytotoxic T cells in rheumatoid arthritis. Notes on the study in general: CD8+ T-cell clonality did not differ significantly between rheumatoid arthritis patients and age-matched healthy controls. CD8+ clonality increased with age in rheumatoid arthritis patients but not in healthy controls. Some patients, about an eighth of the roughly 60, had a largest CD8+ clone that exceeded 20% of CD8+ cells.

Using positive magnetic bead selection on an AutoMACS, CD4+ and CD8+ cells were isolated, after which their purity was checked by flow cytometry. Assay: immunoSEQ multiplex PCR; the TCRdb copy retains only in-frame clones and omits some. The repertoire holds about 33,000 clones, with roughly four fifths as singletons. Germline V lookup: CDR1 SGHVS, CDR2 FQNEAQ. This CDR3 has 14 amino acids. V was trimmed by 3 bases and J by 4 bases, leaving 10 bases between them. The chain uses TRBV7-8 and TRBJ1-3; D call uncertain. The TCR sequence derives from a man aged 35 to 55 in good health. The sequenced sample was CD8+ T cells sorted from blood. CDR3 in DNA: TGTGCCAGCAGCTTGGGTTCGGGCGGAAACACCATATATTTT. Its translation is CASSLGSGGNTIYF.